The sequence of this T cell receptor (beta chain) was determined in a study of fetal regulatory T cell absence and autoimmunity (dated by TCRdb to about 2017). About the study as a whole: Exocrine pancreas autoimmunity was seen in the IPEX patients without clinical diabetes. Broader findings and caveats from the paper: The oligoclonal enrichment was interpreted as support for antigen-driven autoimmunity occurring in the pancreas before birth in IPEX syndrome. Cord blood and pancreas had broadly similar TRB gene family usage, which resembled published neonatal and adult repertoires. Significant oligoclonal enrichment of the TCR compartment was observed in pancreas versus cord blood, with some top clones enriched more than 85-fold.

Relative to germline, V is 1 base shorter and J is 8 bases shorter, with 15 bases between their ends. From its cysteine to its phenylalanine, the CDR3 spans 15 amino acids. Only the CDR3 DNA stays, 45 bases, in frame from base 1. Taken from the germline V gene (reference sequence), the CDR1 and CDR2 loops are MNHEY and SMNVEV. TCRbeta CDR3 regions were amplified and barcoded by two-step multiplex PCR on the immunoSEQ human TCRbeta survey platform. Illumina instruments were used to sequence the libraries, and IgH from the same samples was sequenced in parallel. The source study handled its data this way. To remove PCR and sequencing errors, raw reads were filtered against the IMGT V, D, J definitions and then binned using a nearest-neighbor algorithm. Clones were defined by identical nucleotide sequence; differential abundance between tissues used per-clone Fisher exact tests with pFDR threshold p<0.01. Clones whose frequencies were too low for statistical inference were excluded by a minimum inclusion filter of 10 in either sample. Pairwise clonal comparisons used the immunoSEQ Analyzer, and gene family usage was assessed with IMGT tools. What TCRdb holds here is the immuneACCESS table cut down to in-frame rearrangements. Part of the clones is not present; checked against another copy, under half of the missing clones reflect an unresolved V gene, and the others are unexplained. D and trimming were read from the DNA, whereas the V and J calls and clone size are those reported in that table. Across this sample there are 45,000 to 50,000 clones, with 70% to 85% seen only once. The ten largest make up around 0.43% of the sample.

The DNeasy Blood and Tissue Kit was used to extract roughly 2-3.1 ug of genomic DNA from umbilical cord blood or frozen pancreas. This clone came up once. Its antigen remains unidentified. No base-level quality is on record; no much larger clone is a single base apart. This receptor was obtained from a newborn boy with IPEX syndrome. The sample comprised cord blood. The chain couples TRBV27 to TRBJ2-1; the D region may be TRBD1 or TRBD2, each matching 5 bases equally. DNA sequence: TGTGCCAGCAGTTTATACTCGGCCCGAGGGGATGAGCAGTTCTTC. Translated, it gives CASSLYSARGDEQFF.